This entry lists 25 T cell receptor beta chains sequenced from one sample in a study of blood T cell repertoires in COVID-19. Assay: immunoSEQ multiplex PCR; the TCRdb copy retains only in-frame clones and omits some. Of fewer than 250,000 clones listed, roughly 86% were seen once; the top ten hold less than 6.5%. Input material: peripheral blood. Receptors originate from a woman in her seventies with active or convalescent COVID-19.

The chain combines TRBV7-9 with TRBJ2-7, with TRBD1 identical over 7 bases. CDR3 length: 16 residues. Trimming at V came to 5 bases and at J to 0 bases, leaving 10 bases not matched to a gene. CDR1 and CDR2 from the germline V gene are SEHNR and FQNEAQ (reference sequence). CDR3 DNA sequence: TGTGCCAGCAGCGATCGTACAGGGGATCCCTCCTACGAGCAGTACTTC. Translation: CASSDRTGDPSYEQYF.

The gene calls are TRBV5-4 and TRBJ1-3; the D gene is possibly TRBD1 (6 bases). Trimming stripped 2 bases from V and 0 bases from J, with 9 bases between. Germline CDR1 is SGHNT and CDR2 is YYREEE (reference sequence). CDR3 length: 15 residues. CDR3 sequence reads: CASSLLQGSGNTIYF. The CDR3 bases are TGTGCCAGCAGCTTACTACAGGGCTCTGGAAACACCATATATTTT. Complete variable domain (other parts from reference TRBV5-4 and TRBJ1-3): ETGVTQSPTHLIKTRGQQVTLRCSSQSGHNTVSWYQQALGQGPQFIFQYYREEENGRGNFPPRFSGLQFPNYSSELNVNALELDDSALYLCASSLLQGSGNTIYFGEGSWLTVV.

The chain carries TRBV27 and TRBJ2-7; D is unresolved. Between the trimmed V and J ends, which lost 7 bases and 2 bases, there was a span of 6 bases. The CDR3 is made up of 11 amino acids. The germline V gene encodes CDR1 MNHEY and CDR2 SMNVEV (reference sequence). The CDR3 DNA reads as TGTGCCAGCAACAAGACCTACGAGCAGTACTTC. The encoded protein is CASNKTYEQYF.

The chain recombines TRBV10-3 with TRBJ1-4; the D gene is possibly TRBD1 (5 bases). Germline V gene sequence: CDR1 ENHRY, CDR2 SYGVKD. Between the trimmed V and J ends, which lost 4 bases and 7 bases, there was a span of 13 bases. This CDR3 has 14 residues. DNA of the CDR3: TGTGCCATCAGTGCCGACGGGGGTGGTGAAAAACTGTTTTTT. Its protein is CAISADGGGEKLFF.

The V call is TRBV7-8, the J call TRBJ1-5; a possible D gene is TRBD1 (5 bases). Trimming took off 0 bases at V and 7 bases at J, with 10 bases between the two ends. Germline-derived CDR1 and CDR2 are SGHVS and FQNEAQ. The length of the CDR3 is 14 residues. The CDR3 coding sequence is TGTGCCAGCAGCTTAGCCCGGCAGGGACAGCCCCAGCATTTT. Translating it yields CASSLARQGQPQHF.

V and J are TRBV5-6 and TRBJ1-3; no firm D call. Trimming shortened V by 1 base and J by 3 bases, and 2 bases separated the two germline ends. CDR1 and CDR2 from the germline V gene are SGHDT and YYEEEE. CDR3 length: 12 amino acids. CDR3 nucleotide sequence: TGTGCCAGCAGCTTGTATGGAAACACCATATATTTT. It is translated as CASSLYGNTIYF.

The chain has TRBV3-1 (or the pseudogene TRBV3-2) and TRBJ2-2; unclear D gene. The CDR3 is 16 residues long. Trimming stripped 1 base from V and 0 bases from J, with 9 bases between. Germline V lookup: CDR1 LGHDT, CDR2 YNNKEL (reference sequence). The CDR3 region is CASSQVSAANTGELFF. For the CDR3, the DNA is TGTGCCAGCAGCCAAGTAAGCGCCGCGAACACCGGGGAGCTGTTTTTT.

J is TRBJ2-7 and V is TRBV11-2, with 10 bases fitting TRBD2. Germline CDR1 reads SGHAT; CDR2 reads FQNNGV. This CDR3 contains 18 residues. V lost 5 bases to trimming and J lost 2 bases; unmatched junction nucleotides: 15. CDR3 region: CASSPNLALAGVPYEQYF. The CDR3 DNA reads TGTGCCAGCAGCCCTAATCTAGCCCTAGCGGGAGTCCCCTACGAGCAGTACTTC.

The chain carries TRBV9 and TRBJ2-3; no firm D call. The V and J ends lost 3 bases and 5 bases respectively, with 7 bases between them. Germline V gene lookup returns CDR1 SGDLS and CDR2 YYNGEE. The CDR3 extends over 12 amino acids. The CDR3 reads CASSGTLDTQYF. In nucleotides, the CDR3 is TGTGCCAGCAGCGGAACTCTAGATACGCAGTATTTT.

J is TRBJ2-1 and V is TRBV20-1; D is ambiguous. With 3 bases removed from V and 9 bases from J, the gap between germline ends came to 6 bases. The CDR3 loop spans 10 amino acids. CDR1 is DFQATT, CDR2 SNEGSKA, per germline (reference sequence). This chain's CDR3 is CSAREFEQFF. CDR3 in DNA: TGCAGTGCTAGGGAGTTTGAGCAGTTCTTC.

The chain joins TRBV6-5 to TRBJ1-4; the match to TRBD1 covers 7 bases. Germline V gives CDR1 MNHEY, CDR2 SVGAGI. CDR3 length: 15 residues. Trimming at V came to 6 bases and at J to 8 bases, leaving 12 bases not matched to a gene. In nucleotides, the CDR3 is TGTGCCAGCAGAACAGACAGGGACCCCGGGGAAAAACTGTTTTTT. Protein sequence: CASRTDRDPGEKLFF.

The genes are TRBV28 and TRBJ2-1; 7 positions match TRBD2. V shed 1 base, J shed 9 bases, and the junction held 9 bases outside the gene matches. The length of the CDR3 is 15 residues. Per the germline V gene, CDR1 is MDHEN and CDR2 is SYDVKM. CDR3 amino acids: CASSLYGLGKSEQFF. The CDR3 DNA is TGTGCCAGCAGTTTATACGGACTAGGAAAGAGTGAGCAGTTCTTC.

About this clone itself: Other nucleotide sequences from this sample produce the same CDR3. The chain couples TRBV7-3 to TRBJ1-1; possible D gene TRBD1, 5 bases. CDR1 is SGHTA, CDR2 FQGTGA, per germline. Deletions cut 1 base from V and 4 bases from J, with 10 bases between. CDR3 length equals 14 residues. CDR3 nucleotides: TGTGCCAGCAGCTTAATTGGCGGGACCACTGAAGCTTTCTTT. Encoded protein: CASSLIGGTTEAFF.

CDR3 protein: CAISEGTGATDTQYF. CDR3 bases: TGTGCCATCAGTGAGGGGACAGGGGCAACAGATACGCAGTATTTT. The rearrangement joins TRBV10-3 to TRBJ2-3; 10 bases match TRBD1. Trimming took 2 bases from V and 3 from J; bases not matched to a gene: 2. Germline CDR1 ENHRY, CDR2 SYGVKD. This CDR3 spans 15 amino acids.

This chain joins TRBV7-2 and TRBJ2-3; 8 nucleotides align to TRBD2. Germline V CDR1 and CDR2: SGHTA, FQGNSA. This CDR3 has 15 amino acids. Trimming removed 8 bases from V and 7 bases from J; junction bases left unmatched: 14. The CDR3 region is CASQKITSGRHTQYF. Written as DNA, the CDR3 is TGTGCCAGCCAAAAGATAACTAGCGGAAGACATACGCAGTATTTT.

J is TRBJ2-5 and V is TRBV9; D is possibly TRBD2 (6 bases). The ends were cut back, 4 bases at V and 7 bases at J, with 14 bases in the middle. The CDR3 extends over 13 amino acids. CDR1 SGDLS and CDR2 YYNGEE come from the germline V gene. Here the CDR3 DNA reads TGTGCCAGCAGCCCGTCCGCCGGGGGGACCCAGTACTTC. Its protein product is CASSPSAGGTQYF. The full variable domain, in which reference TRBV9 and TRBJ2-5 provide the parts outside the CDR3, is DSGVTQTPKHLITATGQRVTLRCSPRSGDLSVYWYQQSLDQGLQFLIQYYNGEERAKGNILERFSAQQFPDLHSELNLSSLELGDSALYFCASSPSAGGTQYFGPGTRLLVL.

The chain employs TRBV6-4 and TRBJ2-1; D might be TRBD2 (5 bases). Germline CDR1 MRHNA, CDR2 SNTAGT. The ends were cut back, 6 bases at V and 7 bases at J, with 13 bases in the middle. The CDR3 is 13 amino acids. This CDR3 is CASSRGWGNEQFF. CDR3 DNA sequence: TGTGCCAGCAGCCGAGGGTGGGGAAATGAGCAGTTCTTC.

This chain uses TRBV11-2 with TRBJ1-6, with 7 bases lining up with TRBD1. The CDR3 has 16 residues. Germline V gene data show CDR1 as SGHAT and CDR2 as FQNNGV. Losses at the gene ends were 3 bases for V and 9 bases for J; bases not matched to a gene: 11. The CDR3 DNA follows: TGTGCCAGCAGCTTTGAAGGAAGTGGACAGGCTTCACCCCTCCACTTT. Its protein is CASSFEGSGQASPLHF.

This clone was seen a handful of times. This chain uses TRBV5-1 with TRBJ1-5, with no clear D. The length of the CDR3 is 15 residues. V lost 0 bases to trimming and J lost 1 base, with 8 bases between them. Germline V gene lookup returns CDR1 SGHRS and CDR2 YFSETQ. This CDR3 reads CASSLAGLSNQPQHF. For the CDR3, the DNA is TGCGCCAGCAGCTTGGCTGGGCTAAGCAATCAGCCCCAGCATTTT.

This sequence joins TRBV6-5 and TRBJ2-7; D perhaps matches TRBD2 (5 bases). Deletions cut 8 bases from V and 3 bases from J, with 14 bases between. Germline values: CDR1 MNHEY, CDR2 SVGAGI. The CDR3 totals 13 residues. CDR3 sequence reads: CASEGLAGYEQYF. The CDR3 region has the DNA TGTGCCAGCGAGGGTCTTGCGGGCTACGAGCAGTACTTC.

The chain recombines TRBV6-6 with TRBJ2-3; 8 positions agree with TRBD2. The CDR3 contains 20 residues. V shed 6 bases and J 1 base; nucleotides not matched to a gene: 21. Germline V gene sequence: CDR1 MNHNY, CDR2 SVGAGI (reference sequence). The DNA for the CDR3 is TGTGCCAGCAGCCGAAACGACGGGAGGGCCAATCTGTTAGGCACAGATACGCAGTATTTT. This codes for CASSRNDGRANLLGTDTQYF.

The chain uses TRBV6-4 and TRBJ2-3; D might be TRBD2 (5 bases). Trimming removed 6 bases at V and 1 base at J, with 17 bases between. The CDR3 sequence is 16 residues long. CDR1 and CDR2 (germline): MRHNA, SNTAGT. CDR3 nucleotides: TGTGCCAGCAGACGACGGACTGCTTCGGGCACAGATACGCAGTATTTT. It encodes CASRRRTASGTDTQYF.

This chain joins TRBV2 and TRBJ2-5, with a possible D match to TRBD1 (7 bases). Trimming removed 8 bases from V and 1 base from J, with 11 bases in between. The CDR3 spans 13 residues. Germline CDR1 reads SNHLY; CDR2 reads FYNNEI. DNA for the CDR3: TGTGCCAGCCACAGGGGAGGCCAAGAGACCCAGTACTTC. Amino acid sequence: CASHRGGQETQYF.

V and J are TRBV6-5 and TRBJ1-6; 9 positions agree with TRBD1. Germline-derived CDR1 and CDR2 are MNHEY and SVGAGI. This CDR3 has 12 amino acids. Trimming took 7 bases from V and 13 from J; bases not matched to a gene: 5. Written as DNA, the CDR3 is TGTGCCAGCATTTTTGACAGGGGGCCCCTCCACTTT. This translates into CASIFDRGPLHF.

The chain has TRBV5-6 and TRBJ1-2; D is unresolved. The germline CDR1 and CDR2 sequences are SGHDT and YYEEEE. The CDR3 contains 13 residues. V lost 1 base and J 2 bases, leaving 6 bases between the germline ends. CDR3 nucleotides: TGTGCCAGCAGCTTGACTTCCAACTATGGCTACACCTTC. This codes for CASSLTSNYGYTF. Full variable domain (outside the CDR3, taken from reference TRBV5-6 and TRBJ1-2): DAGVTQSPTHLIKTRGQQVTLRCSPKSGHDTVSWYQQALGQGPQFIFQYYEEEERQRGNFPDRFSGHQFPNYSSELNVNALLLGDSALYLCASSLTSNYGYTFGSGTRLTVV.